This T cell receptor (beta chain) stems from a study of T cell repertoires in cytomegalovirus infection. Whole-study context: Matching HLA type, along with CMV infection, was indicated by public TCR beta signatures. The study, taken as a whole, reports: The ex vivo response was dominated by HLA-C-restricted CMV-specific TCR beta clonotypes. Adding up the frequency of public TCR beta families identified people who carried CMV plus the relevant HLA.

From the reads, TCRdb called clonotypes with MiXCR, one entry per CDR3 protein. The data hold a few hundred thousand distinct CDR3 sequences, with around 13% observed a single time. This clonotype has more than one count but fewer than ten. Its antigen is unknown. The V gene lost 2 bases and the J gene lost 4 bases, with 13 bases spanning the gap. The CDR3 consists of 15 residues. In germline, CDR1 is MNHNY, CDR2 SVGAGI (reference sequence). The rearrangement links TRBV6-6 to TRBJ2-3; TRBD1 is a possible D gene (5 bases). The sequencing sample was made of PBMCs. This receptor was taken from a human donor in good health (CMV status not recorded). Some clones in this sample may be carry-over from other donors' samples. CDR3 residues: CASSYPLTDPDTQYF. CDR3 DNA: TGTGCCAGCAGTTACCCATTGACAGATCCAGATACGCAGTATTTT.